This T cell receptor beta chain was found in a study of cytomegalovirus exposure and HLA in healthy donors. PCR employed 60 Vbeta and 13 Jbeta primers. TCRdb's table, derived via immunoSEQ multiplex PCR, lists solely in-frame clones and lacks some. Of more than 95,000 clones in the sample, about 13% are singletons; the top ten hold roughly 15%. This clone was detected a few times. CDR3 length: 13 amino acids. Germline V gene sequence: CDR1 SGHTA, CDR2 FQGNSA. With 5 bases removed from V and 2 bases from J, the gap between germline ends came to 9 bases. The TCR originated in a man between 40 and 49 years old in good health and CMV-seropositive. The rearrangement uses TRBV7-2 and TRBJ2-5, with D unclear. Material for sequencing was PBMCs. The CDR3 sequence: CASSQTRQETQYF. The CDR3, as DNA: TGTGCCAGCAGCCAAACAAGACAAGAGACCCAGTACTTC.